The 23 T cell receptor beta chains given below trace back to one sample, sequenced in a study of CD4 T cells in relation to SARS-CoV-2 and coronaviruses. Profiling relied on immunoSEQ multiplex PCR, and the TCRdb table lists in-frame clones only, not all of them. The table shows 35,000 or so clones, with roughly 83% occurring only once. Antigens of these TCRs are unknown. Specimen: naive CD4+ T cells from PBMCs, cultured in vitro. Subset given: naive CD4+ T cells isolated by negative enrichment. The receptors originated from an adult with COVID-19.

This clone was observed a handful of times. J is TRBJ2-1 and V is TRBV7-9, with 11 bases matching TRBD2. CDR3 length: 14 residues. The V and J ends lost 8 bases and 7 bases, in that order; junction bases with no gene match: 7. Germline CDR1 is SEHNR and CDR2 is FQNEAQ (reference sequence). CDR3 protein: CASGIAGGRNEQFF. CDR3 sequence (DNA): TGTGCCAGCGGAATAGCGGGAGGGCGGAATGAGCAGTTCTTC.

The J gene is TRBJ2-7, the V gene TRBV13, with 9 bases matching TRBD1. After removal of 4 bases from V and 4 bases from J, the junction contained 11 bases not matched to a gene. Germline lookup yields CDR1 PRHDT and CDR2 FYEKMQ (reference sequence). CDR3 length: 16 amino acids. Here the CDR3 DNA reads TGTGCCAGCAGCTCGACCGGGACAGGGCTTAGATACGAGCAGTACTTC. It encodes CASSSTGTGLRYEQYF.

The chain has TRBV30 and TRBJ2-3; D is undetermined. Germline loops: CDR1 GTSNPN, CDR2 SVGIG (reference sequence). The CDR3 has 11 amino acids. Trimming took off 1 base at V and 5 bases at J, with 4 bases between the two ends. The CDR3 sequence is CAWSEGDTQYF. The CDR3 DNA follows: TGTGCCTGGAGTGAGGGAGATACGCAGTATTTT.

The chain joins TRBV9 to TRBJ2-7; weak D call: TRBD2 (6 bases). Germline V gene lookup returns CDR1 SGDLS and CDR2 YYNGEE. Trimming removed 0 bases from V and 4 bases from J, with 11 bases in between. The CDR3 has 14 residues. CDR3 coding DNA: TGTGCCAGCAGCGTAGACGGGGAGGCTTACGAGCAGTACTTC. This encodes CASSVDGEAYEQYF. Full variable domain (outside the CDR3, taken from reference TRBV9 and TRBJ2-7): DSGVTQTPKHLITATGQRVTLRCSPRSGDLSVYWYQQSLDQGLQFLIQYYNGEERAKGNILERFSAQQFPDLHSELNLSSLELGDSALYFCASSVDGEAYEQYFGPGTRLTVT.

CDR3 DNA: TGTGCCAGCAGCCCGTTGACGTTCTATGGCTACACCTTC. Protein sequence: CASSPLTFYGYTF. This chain links TRBV7-9 with TRBJ1-2; no reliable D call. In germline, CDR1 is SEHNR, CDR2 FQNEAQ (reference sequence). Trimming stripped 5 bases from V and 4 bases from J, with 11 bases between. The CDR3 contains 13 residues.

The chain couples TRBV5-4 to TRBJ2-7; D possibly corresponds to TRBD2 (6 bases). Trimming stripped 3 bases from V and 7 bases from J, with 26 bases between. This CDR3 contains 17 residues. Germline CDR1 reads SGHNT; CDR2 reads YYREEE (reference sequence). The CDR3 loop is CASSSQLLGSPIREQYF. CDR3 in DNA: TGTGCCAGCAGCTCACAGCTCCTCGGGAGTCCCATTAGGGAGCAGTACTTC.

The chain recombines TRBV2 with TRBJ1-1, with D unclear. CDR1 and CDR2 (germline): SNHLY, FYNNEI. V was pared by 4 bases and J by 2 bases, with 8 bases between. The CDR3 runs to 13 residues. The CDR3 DNA reads as TGTGCCAGCAGTGTAACGGCAAACACTGAAGCTTTCTTT. As protein: CASSVTANTEAFF. Full variable domain (outside the CDR3, taken from reference TRBV2 and TRBJ1-1): EPEVTQTPSHQVTQMGQEVILRCVPISNHLYFYWYRQILGQKVEFLVSFYNNEISEKSEIFDDQFSVERPDGSNFTLKIRSTKLEDSAMYFCASSVTANTEAFFGQGTRLTVV.

The V gene is TRBV5-1, the J gene TRBJ2-1, with 13 nucleotides matching TRBD2. V lost 3 bases to trimming and J lost 7 bases; unmatched junction nucleotides: 7. The germline V gene has CDR1 SGHRS and CDR2 YFSETQ. The CDR3 has 16 residues. The CDR3 region is CASSYPGTSGTNEQFF. The CDR3 DNA follows: TGCGCCAGCAGCTACCCCGGGACTAGCGGGACGAATGAGCAGTTCTTC.

The CDR3 sequence: CASSPGTVSSGANVLTF. CDR3 sequence (DNA): TGTGCCAGCAGCCCCGGGACAGTCTCCTCTGGGGCCAACGTCCTGACTTTC. This chain connects TRBV9 to TRBJ2-6; 7 bases are shared with TRBD1. Germline assignment: CDR1 SGDLS and CDR2 YYNGEE. The CDR3 is 17 amino acids. With V trimmed by 4 bases and J by 0 bases, 7 bases remained unmatched.

V gene TRBV6-5 combines with J gene TRBJ2-1; TRBD1 might be the D (6 bases). The CDR3 is 16 amino acids. Germline lookup yields CDR1 MNHEY and CDR2 SVGAGI. Trimming pared 4 bases from V and 0 bases from J, leaving 13 bases between. The CDR3 DNA follows: TGTGCCAGCAGTTCCCGGACAGAGAGCTCCTACAATGAGCAGTTCTTC. Encoded protein: CASSSRTESSYNEQFF.

The rearrangement links TRBV6-2 or TRBV6-3 to TRBJ1-5; TRBD1 is a possible D gene (5 bases). The CDR3 has 18 amino acids. The V gene's germline CDR1 is MNHEY and CDR2 SVGEGT. V was clipped by 4 bases and J by 7 bases, with 26 bases between them. CDR3 nucleotide sequence: TGTGCCAGCAGTTTCCGACGGGCTTCGGCAGGGTATGAACAGCCCCAGCATTTT. Amino acids: CASSFRRASAGYEQPQHF.

This clone was detected once. V is TRBV7-2 and J is TRBJ2-7; D unclear. Germline values: CDR1 SGHTA, CDR2 FQGNSA. The germline V and J ends were trimmed by 2 bases and 2 bases, with 4 bases remaining between them. The CDR3 is 12 residues long. CDR3 in amino acids: CASSLSPYEQYF. The CDR3 nucleotides read TGTGCCAGCAGCTTATCTCCCTACGAGCAGTACTTC.

This clone showed up just a few times. The chain combines TRBV4-1 with TRBJ1-1; D gene uncertain. Trimming cost V 5 bases and J 5 bases, with 18 bases left between them. Germline assignment: CDR1 MGHRA and CDR2 YSYEKL. The CDR3 has 15 residues. The CDR3 is CASSSQVGGGTEAFF. In DNA form, the CDR3 reads TGCGCCAGCAGCAGCCAGGTTGGAGGTGGTACTGAAGCTTTCTTT.

This clone was seen a handful of times. The rearrangement joins TRBV18 to TRBJ2-2; the D is unclear. Germline V gene lookup returns CDR1 KGHSH and CDR2 LQKENI. V lost 0 bases to trimming and J lost 4 bases, with 3 bases between them. This CDR3 region has 13 residues. In nucleotides, the CDR3 is TGTGCCAGCTCACCACCGAGCACCGGGGAGCTGTTTTTT. Translated: CASSPPSTGELFF. Full variable domain (remainder filled in from reference TRBV18 and TRBJ2-2): NAGVMQNPRHLVRRRGQEARLRCSPMKGHSHVYWYRQLPEEGLKFMVYLQKENIIDESGMPKERFSAEFPKEGPSILRIQQVVRGDSAAYFCASSPPSTGELFFGEGSRLTVL.

This chain uses TRBV29-1 with TRBJ2-5; no definite D call. With 8 bases removed from V and 3 bases from J, the gap between germline ends came to 19 bases. Germline loops: CDR1 SQVTM, CDR2 ANQGSEA. The CDR3 extends over 14 amino acids. CDR3 region: CSKPDGQPKETQYF. The CDR3 nucleotides read TGCAGCAAACCCGACGGCCAACCTAAAGAGACCCAGTACTTC.

V gene TRBV7-9 combines with J gene TRBJ2-1, with a possible D match to TRBD2 (5 bases). Trimming removed 0 bases at V and 9 bases at J, with 12 bases between. CDR3 length: 14 residues. Germline CDR1 SEHNR, CDR2 FQNEAQ (reference sequence). This CDR3 reads CASSLAGQAGEQFF. CDR3 sequence (DNA): TGTGCCAGCAGCTTAGCCGGGCAGGCGGGTGAGCAGTTCTTC.

This sequence joins TRBV20-1 and TRBJ2-3, with D possibly TRBD2 on 5 matching bases. Trimming removed 3 bases from V and 3 bases from J, with 22 bases in between. This CDR3 has 17 residues. CDR1 DFQATT and CDR2 SNEGSKA come from the germline V gene (reference sequence). CDR3 in amino acids: CSASFFRHGRRTDTQYF. The CDR3 nucleotides are TGCAGTGCTAGTTTCTTCCGTCACGGGCGGAGGACAGATACGCAGTATTTT.

The chain recombines TRBV6-2 or TRBV6-3 with TRBJ2-1, with TRBD2 as a possible D gene (6 bases). Trimming stripped 2 bases from V and 4 bases from J, with 12 bases between. Germline lookup yields CDR1 MNHEY and CDR2 SVGEGT. The CDR3 spans 15 residues. The CDR3 DNA sequence: TGTGCCAGCAGTTACGCCGGGGAGGCATACAATGAGCAGTTCTTC. Its translation is CASSYAGEAYNEQFF.

V and J are TRBV7-3 and TRBJ1-1; D gene unclear. Germline values: CDR1 SGHTA, CDR2 FQGTGA. V lost 0 bases and J lost 3, with 8 bases in between. The CDR3 is 14 amino acids. CDR3 sequence reads: CASSLTSKDTEAFF. In nucleotides, the CDR3 is TGTGCCAGCAGCTTAACCAGCAAGGACACTGAAGCTTTCTTT.

This clone was observed a few times. This chain uses TRBV6-4 with TRBJ2-1; 9 bases match TRBD1. CDR3 length: 15 amino acids. V shed 0 bases and J 3 bases; nucleotides not matched to a gene: 0. The V gene's germline CDR1 is MRHNA and CDR2 SNTAGT. The CDR3 sequence is CASSDSTGGYNEQFF. In DNA, the CDR3 is TGTGCCAGCAGTGACTCGACAGGGGGCTACAATGAGCAGTTCTTC.

This clone showed up just once. The rearrangement uses TRBV30 and TRBJ2-6; D ambiguous. V was trimmed by 2 bases and J by 1 base, leaving 9 bases between them. In germline, CDR1 is GTSNPN, CDR2 SVGIG (reference sequence). This CDR3 contains 15 residues. The CDR3 DNA is TGTGCCTGGAGTCTCCGTAGGTCTGGGGCCAACGTCCTGACTTTC. Amino acids: CAWSLRRSGANVLTF.

The CDR3 loop is CASSFVDQPQHF. The CDR3 nucleotides read TGTGCCAGCAGCTTTGTTGATCAGCCCCAGCATTTT. This chain connects TRBV5-6 to TRBJ1-5; D gene unclear. The CDR3 is 12 residues long. Germline-derived CDR1 and CDR2 are SGHDT and YYEEEE. V was clipped by 2 bases and J by 5 bases, with 5 bases between them.

The CDR3 loop reads CASQLEGTDTQYF. CDR3 in DNA: TGTGCCAGCCAGTTGGAGGGGACAGATACGCAGTATTTT. The J gene is TRBJ2-3, the V gene TRBV12-1; the DNA was not used to check the table's D call, TRBD2. TRBV12-1 has pseudogene status. The CDR3 covers 13 residues.